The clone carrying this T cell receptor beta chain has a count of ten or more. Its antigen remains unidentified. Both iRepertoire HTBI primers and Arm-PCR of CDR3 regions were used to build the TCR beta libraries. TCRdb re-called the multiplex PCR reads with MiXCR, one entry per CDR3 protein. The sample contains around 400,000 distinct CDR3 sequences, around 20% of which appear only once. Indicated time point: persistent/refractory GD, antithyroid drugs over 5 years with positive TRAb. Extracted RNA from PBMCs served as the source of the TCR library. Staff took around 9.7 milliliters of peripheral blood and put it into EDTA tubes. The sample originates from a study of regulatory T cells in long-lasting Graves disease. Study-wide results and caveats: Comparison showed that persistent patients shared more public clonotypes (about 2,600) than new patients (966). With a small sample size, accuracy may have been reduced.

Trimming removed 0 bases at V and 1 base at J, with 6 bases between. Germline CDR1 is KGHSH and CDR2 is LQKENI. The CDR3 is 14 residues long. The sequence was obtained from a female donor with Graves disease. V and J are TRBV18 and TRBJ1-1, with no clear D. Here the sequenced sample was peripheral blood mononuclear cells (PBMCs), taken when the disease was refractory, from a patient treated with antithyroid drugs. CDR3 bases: TGTGCCAGCTCACCACCGGAGGGGAACACTGAAGCTTTCTTT. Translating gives CASSPPEGNTEAFF.